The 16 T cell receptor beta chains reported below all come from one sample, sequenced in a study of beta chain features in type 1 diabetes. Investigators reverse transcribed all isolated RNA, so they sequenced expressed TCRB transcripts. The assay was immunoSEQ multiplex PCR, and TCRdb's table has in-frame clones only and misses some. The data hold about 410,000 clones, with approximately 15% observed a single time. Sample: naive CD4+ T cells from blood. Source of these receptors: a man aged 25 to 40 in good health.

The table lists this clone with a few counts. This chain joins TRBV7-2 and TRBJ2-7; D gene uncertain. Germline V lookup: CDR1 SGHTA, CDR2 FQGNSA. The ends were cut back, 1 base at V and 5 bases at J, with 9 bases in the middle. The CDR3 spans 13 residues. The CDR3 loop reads CASSLGQVNEQYV. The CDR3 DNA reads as TGTGCCAGCAGCTTAGGACAAGTGAACGAGCAGTACGTC.

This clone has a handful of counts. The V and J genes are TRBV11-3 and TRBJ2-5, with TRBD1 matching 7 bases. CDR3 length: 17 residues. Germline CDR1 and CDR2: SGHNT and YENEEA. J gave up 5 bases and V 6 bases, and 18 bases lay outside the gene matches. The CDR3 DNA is TGTGCCAGCAGTCCTTTGCCCCGCTACGACAGGGACGAGACCCAGTACTTC. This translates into CASSPLPRYDRDETQYF.

CDR3 protein: CASSQSDRGETQYF. The CDR3 region has the DNA TGCGCCAGCAGCCAATCGGACAGGGGGGAGACCCAGTACTTC. This rearrangement joins TRBV4-3 to TRBJ2-5; 10 positions agree with TRBD1. CDR1 is LGHNA and CDR2 is YSLEER in the germline V gene. Trimming took 2 bases from V and 5 from J; bases not matched to a gene: 2. This CDR3 has 14 amino acids.

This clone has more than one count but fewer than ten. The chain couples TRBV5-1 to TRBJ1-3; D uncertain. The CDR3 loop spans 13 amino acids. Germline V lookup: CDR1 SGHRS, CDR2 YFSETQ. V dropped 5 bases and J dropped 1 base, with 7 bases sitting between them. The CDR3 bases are TGCGCCAGCAGGGGATCTTCTGGAAACACCATATATTTT. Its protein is CASRGSSGNTIYF.

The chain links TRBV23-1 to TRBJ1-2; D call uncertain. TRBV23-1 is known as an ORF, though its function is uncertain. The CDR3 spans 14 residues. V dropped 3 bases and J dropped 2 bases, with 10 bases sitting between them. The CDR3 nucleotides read TGCGCCAGCAGTCACCGGGGTCCAAACTATGGCTACACCTTC. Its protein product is CASSHRGPNYGYTF.

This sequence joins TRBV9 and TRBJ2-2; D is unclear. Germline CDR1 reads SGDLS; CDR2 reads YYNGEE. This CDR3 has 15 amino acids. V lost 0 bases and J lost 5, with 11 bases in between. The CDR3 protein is CASSVGTVGTGELFF. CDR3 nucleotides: TGTGCCAGCAGCGTAGGGACGGTCGGAACCGGGGAGCTGTTTTTT. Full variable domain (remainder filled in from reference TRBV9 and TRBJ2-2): DSGVTQTPKHLITATGQRVTLRCSPRSGDLSVYWYQQSLDQGLQFLIQYYNGEERAKGNILERFSAQQFPDLHSELNLSSLELGDSALYFCASSVGTVGTGELFFGEGSRLTVL.

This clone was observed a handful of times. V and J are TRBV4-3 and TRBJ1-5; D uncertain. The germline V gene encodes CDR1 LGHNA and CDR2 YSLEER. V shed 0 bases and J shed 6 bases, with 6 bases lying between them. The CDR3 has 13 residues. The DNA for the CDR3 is TGCGCCAGCAGCCAAGATCTTTCTCAGCCCCAGCATTTT. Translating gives CASSQDLSQPQHF.

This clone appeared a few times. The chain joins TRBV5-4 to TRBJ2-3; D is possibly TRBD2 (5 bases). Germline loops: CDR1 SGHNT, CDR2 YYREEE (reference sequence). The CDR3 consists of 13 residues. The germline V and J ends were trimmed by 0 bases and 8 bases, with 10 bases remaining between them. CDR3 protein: CASSLAGGFTQYF. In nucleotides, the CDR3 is TGTGCCAGCAGCTTGGCCGGAGGCTTTACGCAGTATTTT.

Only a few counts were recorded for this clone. The CDR3 reads CSVEVDSYEQYF. The CDR3 nucleotides read TGCAGCGTTGAAGTGGACTCCTACGAGCAGTACTTC. This sequence joins TRBV29-1 and TRBJ2-7; D unclear. This CDR3 comprises 12 residues. Trimming stripped 1 base from V and 0 bases from J, with 4 bases between. Germline lookup yields CDR1 SQVTM and CDR2 ANQGSEA.

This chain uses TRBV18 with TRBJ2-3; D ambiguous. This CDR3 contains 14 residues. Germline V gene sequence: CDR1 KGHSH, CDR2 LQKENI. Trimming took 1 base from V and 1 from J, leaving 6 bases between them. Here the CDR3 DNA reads TGTGCCAGCTCACCACTGAGCGGCACAGATACGCAGTATTTT. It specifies CASSPLSGTDTQYF. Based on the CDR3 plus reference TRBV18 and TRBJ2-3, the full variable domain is NAGVMQNPRHLVRRRGQEARLRCSPMKGHSHVYWYRQLPEEGLKFMVYLQKENIIDESGMPKERFSAEFPKEGPSILRIQQVVRGDSAAYFCASSPLSGTDTQYFGPGTRLTVL.

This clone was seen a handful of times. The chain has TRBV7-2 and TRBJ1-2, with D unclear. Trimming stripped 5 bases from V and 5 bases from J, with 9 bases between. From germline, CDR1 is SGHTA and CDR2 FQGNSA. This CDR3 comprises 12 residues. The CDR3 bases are TGTGCCAGCAGCACACCGACATATGGCTACACCTTC. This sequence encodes CASSTPTYGYTF.

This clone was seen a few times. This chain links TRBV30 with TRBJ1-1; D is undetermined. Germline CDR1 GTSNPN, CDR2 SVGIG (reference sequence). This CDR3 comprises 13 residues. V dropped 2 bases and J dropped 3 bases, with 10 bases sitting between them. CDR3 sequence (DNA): TGTGCCTGGAGTCACAAGGTGGACACTGAAGCTTTCTTT. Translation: CAWSHKVDTEAFF.

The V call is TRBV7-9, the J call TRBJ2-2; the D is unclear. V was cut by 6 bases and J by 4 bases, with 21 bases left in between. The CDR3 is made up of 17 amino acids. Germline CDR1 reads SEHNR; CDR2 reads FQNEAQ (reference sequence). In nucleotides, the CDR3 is TGTGCCAGCAGAGAATCTCTAGGCGGTGGTAGCACCGGGGAGCTGTTTTTT. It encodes CASRESLGGGSTGELFF.

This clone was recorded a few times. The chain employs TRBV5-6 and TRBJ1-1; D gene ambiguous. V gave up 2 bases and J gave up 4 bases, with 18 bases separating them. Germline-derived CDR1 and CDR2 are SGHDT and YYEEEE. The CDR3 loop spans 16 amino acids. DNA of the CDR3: TGTGCCAGCAGCTTCTGGTTGACCGCCCGGAGCACTGAAGCTTTCTTT. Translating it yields CASSFWLTARSTEAFF.

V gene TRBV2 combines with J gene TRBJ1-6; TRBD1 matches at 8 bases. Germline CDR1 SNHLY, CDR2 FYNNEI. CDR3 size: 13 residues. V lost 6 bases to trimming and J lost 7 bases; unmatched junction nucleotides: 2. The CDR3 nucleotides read TGTGCCAGCAGCCGACAGGGGAATTCACCCCTCCACTTT. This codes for CASSRQGNSPLHF.

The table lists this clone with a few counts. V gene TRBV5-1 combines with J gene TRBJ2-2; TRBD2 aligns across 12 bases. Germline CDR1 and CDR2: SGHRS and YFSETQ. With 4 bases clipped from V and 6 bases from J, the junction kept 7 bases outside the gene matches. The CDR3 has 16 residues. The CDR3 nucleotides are TGCGCCAGCAGCGGTCTAGCGGGAGGGCCCGCCGGGGAGCTGTTTTTT. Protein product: CASSGLAGGPAGELFF.